This TCR beta chain was retrieved from a study of blood T cell repertoires in COVID-19. Study background: Donors in the United States, Italy and Spain gave samples during acute or convalescent COVID-19. PBMCs, B-cell-depleted T cells, or T cells were the source of the cDNA or gDNA that made up the material.

Under the authors' procedure: Amplified reference gene primers provided the basis for estimating nucleated cell counts. Assay used: immunoSEQ multiplex PCR; TCRdb lists only in-frame clones, some missing. Clonal size and the V and J genes are those of that table, whereas D and trimming came from the DNA. The sample lists just under 40,000 clones, 85% occurring once. Sequencing was done on a sample of peripheral blood. The sequence came from a human donor in a cohort sampled during active COVID-19.

CDR3 DNA sequence: TGTGCCAGCTCACCACCCGGGACAGGGGCAACTGAAGCTTTCTTT. Translation gives CASSPPGTGATEAFF. The chain joins TRBV18 to TRBJ1-1; the match to TRBD1 covers 10 bases. This CDR3 has 15 residues. V was clipped by 0 bases and J by 5 bases; unmatched bases: 3. Germline-derived CDR1 and CDR2 are KGHSH and LQKENI.